This T cell receptor (beta chain) comes out of a study of PD-L1 blockade in urothelial cancer. Study-level background: Atezolizumab therapy began for patients at some point between 2014 and 2016, dosed at 1,200 mg intravenously every 3 weeks. Of under 30 patients, fewer than 27 were males with bladder-origin urothelial cancer.

Germline V gives CDR1 SGHRS, CDR2 YFSETQ. The CDR3 length is 14 residues. Trimming cost V 3 bases and J 3 bases, with 11 bases left between them. Some clones are missing from TCRdb's copy, which holds only in-frame ones; the method was immunoSEQ multiplex PCR. The sample consists of 25,000 to 30,000 clones, 80% of them appearing once. The TCR originated in a man aged 45-60 years with urothelial cancer. The chain carries TRBV5-1 and TRBJ2-3; no firm D call. The sequencing here drew on PBMCs, taken around atezolizumab (anti-PD-L1) treatment. As DNA, the CDR3 is TGCGCCAGCAGCTCCGGCGGTAGGACAGATACGCAGTATTTT. Translating it yields CASSSGGRTDTQYF.